This T cell receptor (beta chain) originates from a study of metastatic and nonmetastatic thyroid tumors. V was trimmed by 3 bases and J by 4 bases, leaving 12 bases between them. Germline V gene data show CDR1 as ENHRY and CDR2 as SYGVKD. CDR3 size: 14 residues. With MiXCR, TCRdb reprocessed the PCR reads. The data contain about 19,000 clones, around 25% of them seen just once; the ten biggest clones take up about 3.3%. Treatment of any kind had been given to no patient before thyroid surgery. Source material: blood. This chain uses TRBV10-3 with TRBJ1-2; D call uncertain. The TCR was taken from a male donor with papillary thyroid cancer or a benign thyroid nodule (not recorded which). Some clones in this sample may be carry-over from other donors' samples. The CDR3 bases are TGTGCCATCAGTGACCGGGGAGGCGGCTATGGCTACACCTTC. Its protein is CAISDRGGGYGYTF.